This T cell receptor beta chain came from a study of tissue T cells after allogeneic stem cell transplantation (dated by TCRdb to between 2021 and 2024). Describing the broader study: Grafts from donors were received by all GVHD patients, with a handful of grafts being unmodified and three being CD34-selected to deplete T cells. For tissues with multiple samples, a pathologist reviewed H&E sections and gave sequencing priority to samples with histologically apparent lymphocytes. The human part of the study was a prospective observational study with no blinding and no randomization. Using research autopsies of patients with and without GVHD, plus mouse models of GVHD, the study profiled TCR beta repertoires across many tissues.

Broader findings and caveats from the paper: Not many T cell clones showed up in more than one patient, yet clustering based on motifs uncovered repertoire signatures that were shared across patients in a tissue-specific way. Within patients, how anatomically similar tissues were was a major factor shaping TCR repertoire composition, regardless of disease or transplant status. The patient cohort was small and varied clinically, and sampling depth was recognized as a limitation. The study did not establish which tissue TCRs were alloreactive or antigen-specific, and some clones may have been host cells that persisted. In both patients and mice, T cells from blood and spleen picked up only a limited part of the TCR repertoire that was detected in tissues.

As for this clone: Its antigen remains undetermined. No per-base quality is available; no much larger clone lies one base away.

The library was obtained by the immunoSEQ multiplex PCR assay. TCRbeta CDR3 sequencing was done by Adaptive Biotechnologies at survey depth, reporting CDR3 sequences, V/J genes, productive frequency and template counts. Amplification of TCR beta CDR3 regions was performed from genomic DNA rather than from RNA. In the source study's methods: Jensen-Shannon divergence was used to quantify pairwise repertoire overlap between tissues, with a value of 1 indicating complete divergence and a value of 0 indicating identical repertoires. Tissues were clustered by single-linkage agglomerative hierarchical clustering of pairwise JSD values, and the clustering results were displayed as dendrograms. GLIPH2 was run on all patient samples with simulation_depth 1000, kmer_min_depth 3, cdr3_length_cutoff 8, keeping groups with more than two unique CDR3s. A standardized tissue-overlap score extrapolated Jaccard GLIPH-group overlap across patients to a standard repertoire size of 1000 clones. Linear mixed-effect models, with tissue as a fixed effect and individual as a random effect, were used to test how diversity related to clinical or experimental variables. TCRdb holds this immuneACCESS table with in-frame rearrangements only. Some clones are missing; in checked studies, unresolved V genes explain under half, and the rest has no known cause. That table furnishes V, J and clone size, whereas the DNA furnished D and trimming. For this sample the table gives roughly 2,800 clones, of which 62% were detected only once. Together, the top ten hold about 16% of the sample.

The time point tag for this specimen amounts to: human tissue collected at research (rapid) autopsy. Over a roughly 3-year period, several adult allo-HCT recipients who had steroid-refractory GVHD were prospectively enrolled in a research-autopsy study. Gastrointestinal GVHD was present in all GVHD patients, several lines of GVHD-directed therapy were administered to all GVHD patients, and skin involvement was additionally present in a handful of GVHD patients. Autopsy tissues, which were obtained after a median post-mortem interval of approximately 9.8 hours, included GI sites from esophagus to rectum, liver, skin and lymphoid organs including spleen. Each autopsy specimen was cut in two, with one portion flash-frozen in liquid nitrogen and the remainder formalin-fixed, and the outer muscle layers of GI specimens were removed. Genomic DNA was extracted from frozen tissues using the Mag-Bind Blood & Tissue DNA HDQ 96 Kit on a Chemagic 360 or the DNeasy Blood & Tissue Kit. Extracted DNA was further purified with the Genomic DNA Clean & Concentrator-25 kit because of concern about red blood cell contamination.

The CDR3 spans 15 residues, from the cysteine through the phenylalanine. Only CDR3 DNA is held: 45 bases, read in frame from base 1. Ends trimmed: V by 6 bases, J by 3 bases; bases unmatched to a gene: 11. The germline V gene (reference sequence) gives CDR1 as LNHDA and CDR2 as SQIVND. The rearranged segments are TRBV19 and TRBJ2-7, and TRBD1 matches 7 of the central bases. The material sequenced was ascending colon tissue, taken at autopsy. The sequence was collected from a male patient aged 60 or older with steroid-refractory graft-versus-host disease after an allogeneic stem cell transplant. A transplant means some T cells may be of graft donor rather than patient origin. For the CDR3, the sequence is CASSYDVQGDYEQYF. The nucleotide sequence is TGTGCCAGTAGCTACGACGTGCAGGGGGACTACGAGCAGTACTTC.